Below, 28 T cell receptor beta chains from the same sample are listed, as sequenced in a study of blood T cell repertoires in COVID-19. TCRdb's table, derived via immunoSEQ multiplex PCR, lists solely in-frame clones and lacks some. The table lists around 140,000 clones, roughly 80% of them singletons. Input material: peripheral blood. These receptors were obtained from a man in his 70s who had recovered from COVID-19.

The CDR3 coding sequence is TGTGCCATCTTTGTCCACGCGAGCTCCTACAATGAGCAGTTCTTC. This translates into CAIFVHASSYNEQFF. The V gene is TRBV10-3, the J gene TRBJ2-1; D not certain. Germline V gene data show CDR1 as ENHRY and CDR2 as SYGVKD. The CDR3 has 15 amino acids. With 8 bases removed from V and 0 bases from J, the gap between germline ends came to 14 bases.

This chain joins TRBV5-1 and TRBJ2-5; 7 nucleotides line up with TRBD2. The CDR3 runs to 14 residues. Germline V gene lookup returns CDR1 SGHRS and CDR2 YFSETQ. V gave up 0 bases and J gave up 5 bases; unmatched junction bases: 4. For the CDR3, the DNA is TGCGCCAGCAGCTTGGCCGCGGGAGCGGAGACCCAGTACTTC. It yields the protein CASSLAAGAETQYF.

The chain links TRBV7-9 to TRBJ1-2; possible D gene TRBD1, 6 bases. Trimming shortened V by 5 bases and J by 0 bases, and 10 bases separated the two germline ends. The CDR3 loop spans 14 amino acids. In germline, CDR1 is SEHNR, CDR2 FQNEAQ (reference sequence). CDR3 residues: CASSMTGPNYGYTF. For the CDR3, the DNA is TGTGCCAGCAGCATGACAGGACCTAACTATGGCTACACCTTC.

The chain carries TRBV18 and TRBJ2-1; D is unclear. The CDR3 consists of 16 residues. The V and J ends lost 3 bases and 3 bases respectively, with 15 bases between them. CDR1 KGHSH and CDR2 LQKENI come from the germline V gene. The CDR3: CASSPVQTPSYNEQFF. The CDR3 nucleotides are TGTGCCAGCTCACCGGTTCAGACTCCCAGCTACAATGAGCAGTTCTTC.

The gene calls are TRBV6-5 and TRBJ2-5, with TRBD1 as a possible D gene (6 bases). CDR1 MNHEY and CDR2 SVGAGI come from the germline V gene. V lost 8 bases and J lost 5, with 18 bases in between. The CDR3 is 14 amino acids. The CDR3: CASRTDQIGETQYF. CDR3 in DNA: TGTGCCAGCCGGACAGATCAGATAGGGGAGACCCAGTACTTC.

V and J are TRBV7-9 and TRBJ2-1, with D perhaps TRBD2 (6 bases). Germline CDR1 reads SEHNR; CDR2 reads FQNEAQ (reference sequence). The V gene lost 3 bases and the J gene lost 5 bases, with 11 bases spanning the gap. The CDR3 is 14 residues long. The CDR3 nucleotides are TGTGCCAGCAGCTTTGAGAGGGAGGACAATGAGCAGTTCTTC. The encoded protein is CASSFEREDNEQFF.

CDR3 amino acids: CASSLAGTGFTGELFF. The CDR3, as DNA: TGCGCCAGCAGCTTGGCCGGGACAGGGTTTACCGGGGAGCTGTTTTTT. The chain uses TRBV5-1 and TRBJ2-2; 9 positions match TRBD1. Unmatched junction bases numbered 5, after V lost 0 bases and J lost 5 bases. Per germline, CDR1 SGHRS and CDR2 YFSETQ. The CDR3 loop spans 16 amino acids.

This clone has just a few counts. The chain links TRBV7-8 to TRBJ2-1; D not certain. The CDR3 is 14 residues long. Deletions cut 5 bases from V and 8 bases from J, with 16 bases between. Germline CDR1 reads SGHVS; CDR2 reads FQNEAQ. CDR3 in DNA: TGTGCCAGCAGCGCCGAGCCAGCGCTGGATGAGCAGTTCTTC. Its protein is CASSAEPALDEQFF.

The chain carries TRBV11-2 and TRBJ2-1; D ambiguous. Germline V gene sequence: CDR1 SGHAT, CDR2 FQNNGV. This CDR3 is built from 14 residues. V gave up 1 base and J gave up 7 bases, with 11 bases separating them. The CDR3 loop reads CASSLGDTRNEQFF. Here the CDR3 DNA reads TGTGCCAGCAGCTTAGGAGACACTCGTAATGAGCAGTTCTTC.

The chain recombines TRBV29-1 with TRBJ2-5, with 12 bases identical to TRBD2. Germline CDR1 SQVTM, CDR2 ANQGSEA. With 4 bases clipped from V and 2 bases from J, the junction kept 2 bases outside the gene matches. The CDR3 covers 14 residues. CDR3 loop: CSVGTSGVQETQYF. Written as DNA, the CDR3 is TGCAGCGTTGGGACTAGCGGGGTACAAGAGACCCAGTACTTC.

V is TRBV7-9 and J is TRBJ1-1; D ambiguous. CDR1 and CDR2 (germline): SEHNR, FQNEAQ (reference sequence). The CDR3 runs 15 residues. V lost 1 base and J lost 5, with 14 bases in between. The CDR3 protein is CASSLGLRGSTEAFF. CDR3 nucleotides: TGTGCCAGCAGCTTAGGTTTGCGGGGAAGTACTGAAGCTTTCTTT.

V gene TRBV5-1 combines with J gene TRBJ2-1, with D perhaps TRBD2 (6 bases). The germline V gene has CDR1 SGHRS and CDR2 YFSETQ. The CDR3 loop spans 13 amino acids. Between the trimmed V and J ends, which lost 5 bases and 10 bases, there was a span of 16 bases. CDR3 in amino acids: CASRFGTANEQFF. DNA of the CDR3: TGCGCCAGCAGATTCGGGACTGCTAACGAGCAGTTCTTC.

CDR3 coding DNA: TGTGCCACCAGTGATCCCAGGGGGCGCGACACAGATACGCAGTATTTT. Translating gives CATSDPRGRDTDTQYF. This rearrangement joins TRBV24-1 to TRBJ2-3, with 8 positions matching TRBD1. The V segment lost 3 bases and the J segment 2 bases; nucleotides outside the gene matches: 6. The CDR3 is made up of 16 amino acids. CDR1 KGHDR and CDR2 SFDVKD come from the germline V gene.

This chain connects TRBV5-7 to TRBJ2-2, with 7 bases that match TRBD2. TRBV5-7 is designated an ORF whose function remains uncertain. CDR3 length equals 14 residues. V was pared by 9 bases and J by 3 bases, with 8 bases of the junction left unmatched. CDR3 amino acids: CAIPIREDTGELFF. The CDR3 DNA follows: TGTGCCATCCCGATCCGGGAGGACACCGGGGAGCTGTTTTTT.

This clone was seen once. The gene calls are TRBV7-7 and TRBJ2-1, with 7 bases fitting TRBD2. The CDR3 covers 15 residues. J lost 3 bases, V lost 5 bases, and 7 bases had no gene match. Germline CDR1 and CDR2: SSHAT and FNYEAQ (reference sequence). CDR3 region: CASSRGRAGYNEQFF. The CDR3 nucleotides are TGTGCCAGCAGCAGAGGGAGGGCCGGCTACAATGAGCAGTTCTTC.

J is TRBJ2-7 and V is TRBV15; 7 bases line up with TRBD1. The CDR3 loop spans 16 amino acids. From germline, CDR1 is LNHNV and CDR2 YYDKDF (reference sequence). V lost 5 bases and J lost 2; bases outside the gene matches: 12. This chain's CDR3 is CATSVDPRQGPYEQYF. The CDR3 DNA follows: TGTGCCACCAGCGTGGATCCGAGACAGGGTCCCTACGAGCAGTACTTC.

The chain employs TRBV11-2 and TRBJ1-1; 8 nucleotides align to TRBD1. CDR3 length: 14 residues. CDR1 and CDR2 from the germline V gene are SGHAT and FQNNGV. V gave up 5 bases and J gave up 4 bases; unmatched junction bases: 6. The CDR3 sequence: CASSIGQGSTEAFF. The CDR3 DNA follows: TGTGCCAGCAGCATAGGACAGGGCTCCACTGAAGCTTTCTTT. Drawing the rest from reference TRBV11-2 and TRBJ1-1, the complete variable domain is EAGVAQSPRYKIIEKRQSVAFWCNPISGHATLYWYQQILGQGPKLLIQFQNNGVVDDSQLPKDRFSAERLKGVDSTLKIQPAKLEDSAVYLCASSIGQGSTEAFFGQGTRLTVV.

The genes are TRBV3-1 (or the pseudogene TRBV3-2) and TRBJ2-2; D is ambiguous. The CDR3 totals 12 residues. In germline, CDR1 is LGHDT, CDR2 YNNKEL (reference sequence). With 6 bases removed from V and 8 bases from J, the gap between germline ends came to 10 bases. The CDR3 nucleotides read TGTGCCAGCAGTGCGGTAGGTGGGGAGCTGTTTTTT. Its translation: CASSAVGGELFF.

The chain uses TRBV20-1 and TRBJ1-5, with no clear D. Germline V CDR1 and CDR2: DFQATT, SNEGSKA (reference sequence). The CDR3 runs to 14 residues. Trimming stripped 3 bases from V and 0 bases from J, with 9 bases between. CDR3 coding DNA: TGCAGTGCTAGTGAGATCTATAGCAATCAGCCCCAGCATTTT. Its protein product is CSASEIYSNQPQHF.

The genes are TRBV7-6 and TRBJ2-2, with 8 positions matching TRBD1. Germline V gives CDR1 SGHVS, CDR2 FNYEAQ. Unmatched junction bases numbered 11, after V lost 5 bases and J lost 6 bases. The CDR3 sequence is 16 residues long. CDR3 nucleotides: TGTGCCAGCAGCCCGCTTATCCAGGGGGCCTCCGGGGAGCTGTTTTTT. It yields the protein CASSPLIQGASGELFF.

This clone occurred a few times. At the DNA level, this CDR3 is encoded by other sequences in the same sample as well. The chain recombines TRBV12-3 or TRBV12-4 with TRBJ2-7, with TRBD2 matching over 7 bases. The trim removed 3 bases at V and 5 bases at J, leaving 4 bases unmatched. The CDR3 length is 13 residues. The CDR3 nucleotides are TGTGCCAGCAGTTTGGCGGGAGCCCACGAGCAGTACTTC. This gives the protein CASSLAGAHEQYF.

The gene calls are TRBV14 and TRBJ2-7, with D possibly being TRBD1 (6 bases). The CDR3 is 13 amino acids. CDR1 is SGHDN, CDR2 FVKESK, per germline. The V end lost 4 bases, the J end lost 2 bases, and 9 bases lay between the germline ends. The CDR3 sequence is CASSPWTAYEQYF. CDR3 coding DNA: TGTGCCAGCAGCCCCTGGACAGCCTACGAGCAGTACTTC. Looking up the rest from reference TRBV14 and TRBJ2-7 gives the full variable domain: EAGVTQFPSHSVIEKGQTVTLRCDPISGHDNLYWYRRVMGKEIKFLLHFVKESKQDESGMPNNRFLAERTGGTYSTLKVQPAELEDSGVYFCASSPWTAYEQYFGPGTRLTVT.

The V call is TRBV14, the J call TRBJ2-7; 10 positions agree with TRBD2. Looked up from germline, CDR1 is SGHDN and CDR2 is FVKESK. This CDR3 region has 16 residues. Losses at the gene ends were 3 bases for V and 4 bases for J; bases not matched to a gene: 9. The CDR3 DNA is TGTGCCAGCAGCCAGGGGCCTAGCGGGAGTCGGTACGAGCAGTACTTC. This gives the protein CASSQGPSGSRYEQYF.

The CDR3 DNA reads as TGTGCCAGCAGCCTGCTAGAGCGGAGCTACGAGCAGTACTTC. Residues: CASSLLERSYEQYF. The rearrangement uses TRBV9 and TRBJ2-7, with D possibly being TRBD2 (5 bases). CDR3 length: 14 residues. The ends were cut back, 4 bases at V and 3 bases at J, with 14 bases in the middle. Looked up from germline, CDR1 is SGDLS and CDR2 is YYNGEE.

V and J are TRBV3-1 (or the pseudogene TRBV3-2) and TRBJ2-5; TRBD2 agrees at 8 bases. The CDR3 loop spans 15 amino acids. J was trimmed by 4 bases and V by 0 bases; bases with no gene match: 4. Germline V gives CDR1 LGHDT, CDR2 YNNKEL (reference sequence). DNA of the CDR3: TGTGCCAGCAGCCAAGATAGCGGGAACTCAGAGACCCAGTACTTC. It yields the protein CASSQDSGNSETQYF.

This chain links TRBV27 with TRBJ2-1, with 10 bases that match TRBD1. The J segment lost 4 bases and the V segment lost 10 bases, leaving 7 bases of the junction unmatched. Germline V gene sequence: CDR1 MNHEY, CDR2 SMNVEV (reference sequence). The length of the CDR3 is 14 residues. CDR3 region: CATTDRGLYNEQFF. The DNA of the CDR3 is TGTGCCACCACTGACAGGGGGCTGTACAATGAGCAGTTCTTC.

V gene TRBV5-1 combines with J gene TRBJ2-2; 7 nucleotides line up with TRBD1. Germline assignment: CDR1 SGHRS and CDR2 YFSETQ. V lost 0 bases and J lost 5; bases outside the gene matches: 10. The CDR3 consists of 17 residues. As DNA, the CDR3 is TGCGCCAGCAGCTTGGCCCCTGGACAGGCCAAGACCGGGGAGCTGTTTTTT. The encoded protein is CASSLAPGQAKTGELFF.

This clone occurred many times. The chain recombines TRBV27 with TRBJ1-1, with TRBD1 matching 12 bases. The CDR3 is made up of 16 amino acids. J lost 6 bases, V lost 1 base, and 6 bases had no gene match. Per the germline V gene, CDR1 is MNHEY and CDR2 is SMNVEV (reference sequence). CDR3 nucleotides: TGTGCCAGCAGTTTATTCGGGACAGGGGGCTTCGCTGAAGCTTTCTTT. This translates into CASSLFGTGGFAEAFF.